What follows are 21 T cell receptor beta chains derived from one specimen sequenced in a study of CD8 T cells in Susac syndrome. With random hexamers, reverse transcription was performed on roughly 0.5 to 1 ug of RNA. TCRdb redid the calling of the immunoSEQ multiplex PCR reads with MiXCR, one entry per CDR3 protein. There are 180,000 or so distinct CDR3 sequences in the sample; about 96% occur only once, and just under 0.095% lies in the top ten. The sample consisted of CD4+ T cells from PBMCs. The receptors stem from a human donor with multiple sclerosis.

CDR3 nucleotides: TGCGCCAGCAGCAGAACCTCGACAGGGGAAGGGGAGCAGTTCTTC. It translates to CASSRTSTGEGEQFF. V usage is TRBV5-1 and J usage is TRBJ2-1; 8 bases are shared with TRBD1. J gave up 10 bases and V 4 bases, and 13 bases lay outside the gene matches. Germline CDR1 and CDR2: SGHRS and YFSETQ. CDR3 length: 15 residues.

The chain carries TRBV7-8 and TRBJ1-4; the D gene is possibly TRBD1 (5 bases). Trimming pared 4 bases from V and 8 bases from J, leaving 14 bases between. The germline V gene encodes CDR1 SGHVS and CDR2 FQNEAQ. The CDR3 extends over 14 amino acids. CDR3 region: CASSSYQGGEKLFF. CDR3 nucleotides: TGTGCCAGCAGCTCATACCAGGGAGGCGAAAAACTGTTTTTT.

The rearrangement links TRBV7-9 to TRBJ2-7; 9 bases line up with TRBD2. The J segment lost 4 bases and the V segment lost 1 base, leaving 5 bases of the junction unmatched. Per the germline V gene, CDR1 is SEHNR and CDR2 is FQNEAQ (reference sequence). The CDR3 extends over 15 amino acids. CDR3 nucleotides: TGTGCCAGCAGCTTAGGGGCTAGCGGGATTTACGAGCAGTACTTC. Protein product: CASSLGASGIYEQYF. Full variable domain (outside the CDR3, taken from reference TRBV7-9 and TRBJ2-7): DTGVSQNPRHKITKRGQNVTFRCDPISEHNRLYWYRQTLGQGPEFLTYFQNEAQLEKSRLLSDRFSAERPKGSFSTLEIQRTEQGDSAMYLCASSLGASGIYEQYFGPGTRLTVT.

The chain combines TRBV30 with TRBJ2-7; TRBD2 is a possible D gene (5 bases). The CDR3 length is 12 residues. The V gene's germline CDR1 is GTSNPN and CDR2 SVGIG (reference sequence). Between the trimmed V and J ends, which lost 3 bases and 6 bases, there was a span of 12 bases. CDR3 DNA sequence: TGTGCCTGGAGGCGAGGGAACTTCGAGCAGTACTTC. Its translation: CAWRRGNFEQYF.

This clonotype was seen a single time. V is TRBV7-8 and J is TRBJ2-5; D unresolved. The end of the DNA fits TRBJ2-7 better, so the J call may be wrong. The germline CDR1 and CDR2 sequences are SGHVS and FQNEAQ. This CDR3 spans 15 amino acids. CDR3: CASSSSRAWANEQYF. The CDR3 DNA reads TGTGCCAGCAGCTCATCCCGGGCATGGGCAAACGAGCAGTACTTC.

The rearrangement uses TRBV14 and TRBJ2-2; no reliable D call. This CDR3 region has 14 residues. V gave up 4 bases and J gave up 2 bases, with 8 bases separating them. Germline V gives CDR1 SGHDN, CDR2 FVKESK. The CDR3, as DNA: TGTGCCAGCAGCCCCGACTTAAACACCGGGGAGCTGTTTTTT. Its translation: CASSPDLNTGELFF.

V gene TRBV6-2 or TRBV6-3 combines with J gene TRBJ2-1, with 8 bases aligning to TRBD2. The J segment lost 6 bases and the V segment lost 1 base, leaving 5 bases of the junction unmatched. Germline V CDR1 and CDR2: MNHEY, SVGEGT. CDR3 size: 15 residues. The chain's CDR3 is CASSYYGGALNEQFF. For the CDR3, the DNA is TGTGCCAGCAGTTACTACGGGGGGGCTCTCAATGAGCAGTTCTTC.

The rearrangement links TRBV29-1 to TRBJ1-3; D is perhaps TRBD1 (5 bases). V lost 6 bases and J 0 bases, leaving 9 bases between the germline ends. There are 13 residues in the CDR3. Germline assignment: CDR1 SQVTM and CDR2 ANQGSEA. The CDR3 reads CSVRENSGNTIYF. In DNA, the CDR3 is TGCAGCGTCAGGGAGAACTCTGGAAACACCATATATTTT.

The J gene is TRBJ2-7, the V gene TRBV24-1, with unresolved D. The CDR3 extends over 14 amino acids. The ends were cut back, 7 bases at V and 0 bases at J, with 12 bases in the middle. Germline V gives CDR1 KGHDR, CDR2 SFDVKD. The CDR3 protein is CATSPIFRSYEQYF. CDR3 nucleotide sequence: TGTGCCACCAGCCCAATATTCCGCTCCTACGAGCAGTACTTC.

The chain carries TRBV20-1 and TRBJ1-2; D unclear. Germline values: CDR1 DFQATT, CDR2 SNEGSKA (reference sequence). CDR3 size: 13 residues. Trimming removed 3 bases at V and 6 bases at J, with 14 bases between. CDR3 in amino acids: CSASDPVADGYTF. The CDR3 coding sequence is TGCAGTGCTAGCGATCCGGTGGCAGATGGCTACACCTTC.

The chain is built from TRBV20-1 and TRBJ2-7; 7 bases match TRBD1. Germline V lookup: CDR1 DFQATT, CDR2 SNEGSKA (reference sequence). The CDR3 covers 13 residues. V trimming: 5 bases; J trimming: 6 bases; junction bases outside the gene matches: 10. The CDR3 DNA reads as TGCAGTGCTGAAGGACAGGTGTTTAGCGAGCAGTACTTC. Encoded protein: CSAEGQVFSEQYF.

The chain combines TRBV5-1 with TRBJ2-1, with TRBD2 matching 7 bases. Germline V gene data show CDR1 as SGHRS and CDR2 as YFSETQ. J gave up 6 bases and V 5 bases, and 8 bases lay outside the gene matches. This CDR3 contains 14 residues. CDR3 sequence reads: CASSIRGGFNEQFF. CDR3 sequence (DNA): TGCGCCAGCAGTATTAGGGGAGGGTTCAATGAGCAGTTCTTC. The variable domain in full, completed from reference TRBV5-1 and TRBJ2-1, reads KAGVTQTPRYLIKTRGQQVTLSCSPISGHRSVSWYQQTPGQGLQFLFEYFSETQRNKGNFPGRFSGRQFSNSRSEMNVSTLELGDSALYLCASSIRGGFNEQFFGPGTRLTVL.

The chain recombines TRBV2 with TRBJ2-5, with D unclear. V was cut by 5 bases and J by 1 base, with 8 bases left in between. The CDR3 totals 13 residues. The V gene's germline CDR1 is SNHLY and CDR2 FYNNEI. The CDR3 DNA reads TGTGCCAGCAGTCGACAAACCCAAGAGACCCAGTACTTC. Its protein product is CASSRQTQETQYF.

The V call is TRBV6-6, the J call TRBJ2-1, with TRBD2 as a possible D gene (7 bases). The germline V gene has CDR1 MNHNY and CDR2 SVGAGI (reference sequence). V was pared by 6 bases and J by 7 bases, with 16 bases between. The length of the CDR3 is 14 residues. The CDR3 loop is CASRPTGGANEQFF. In nucleotides, the CDR3 is TGTGCCAGCAGGCCCACTGGGGGGGCGAATGAGCAGTTCTTC.

The chain joins TRBV3-1 to TRBJ2-4, with 7 nucleotides matching TRBD1. Germline values: CDR1 LGHDT, CDR2 YNNKEL (reference sequence). The CDR3 covers 14 residues. J was trimmed by 3 bases and V by 3 bases; bases with no gene match: 2. CDR3 nucleotides: TGTGCCAGCAGCCACAGGGACAGCAAAAACATTCAGTACTTC. The encoded protein is CASSHRDSKNIQYF.

This rearrangement joins TRBV15 to TRBJ2-7; the match to TRBD1 covers 9 bases. This CDR3 spans 16 amino acids. Germline V CDR1 and CDR2: LNHNV, YYDKDF (reference sequence). Trimming cost V 5 bases and J 1 base; bases outside gene matches: 9. In nucleotides, the CDR3 is TGTGCCACCAGCGGGGGACAGGGAAAAGGATCCTACGAGCAGTACTTC. Protein product: CATSGGQGKGSYEQYF.

The rearrangement uses TRBV20-1 and TRBJ2-1, with D possibly being TRBD1 or TRBD2 (5 bases each). This CDR3 comprises 15 residues. From germline, CDR1 is DFQATT and CDR2 SNEGSKA (reference sequence). V lost 2 bases and J lost 7, with 18 bases in between. CDR3: CSARRGRDGGNEQFF. The CDR3 coding sequence is TGCAGTGCTAGACGTGGACGGGACGGTGGGAATGAGCAGTTCTTC.

The V call is TRBV24-1, the J call TRBJ1-1; possibly TRBD1 for D (5 bases). The CDR3 length is 13 residues. V lost 7 bases and J 1 base, leaving 9 bases between the germline ends. Germline V gene lookup returns CDR1 KGHDR and CDR2 SFDVKD. The CDR3 region is CATRRGANTEAFF. The CDR3 nucleotides read TGTGCCACCAGGAGGGGTGCGAACACTGAAGCTTTCTTT.

V and J are TRBV5-1 and TRBJ2-7; D may match TRBD1 or TRBD2 (5 bases each). The CDR3 is 15 amino acids. The V gene's germline CDR1 is SGHRS and CDR2 YFSETQ. Deletions cut 4 bases from V and 3 bases from J, with 17 bases between. CDR3 sequence: CASSDTGTPVYEQYF. In DNA, the CDR3 is TGCGCCAGCAGCGACACCGGGACGCCAGTCTACGAGCAGTACTTC.

The rearrangement uses TRBV20-1 and TRBJ2-1; D is undetermined. Per the germline V gene, CDR1 is DFQATT and CDR2 is SNEGSKA (reference sequence). This CDR3 is built from 16 residues. V was pared by 6 bases and J by 3 bases, with 21 bases between. CDR3 nucleotides: TGCAGTGCCTCCACATGGGTGTCATCTAGCTACAATGAGCAGTTCTTC. It translates to CSASTWVSSSYNEQFF.

The chain is built from TRBV27 and TRBJ2-7, with TRBD1 as a possible D gene (5 bases). Germline CDR1 reads MNHEY; CDR2 reads SMNVEV (reference sequence). The V end was cut by 5 bases, the J end by 2 bases, with 13 bases between. The CDR3 is 14 amino acids. In DNA form, the CDR3 reads TGTGCCAGCAGTGCCAGGGTAATTCCCTACGAGCAGTACTTC. Translating gives CASSARVIPYEQYF.